This is a list of T cell receptor beta chains from one sample in a study of T cells in Graves' hyperthyroidism and ophthalmopathy. In TCRdb, the multiplex PCR reads were re-called with MiXCR into one record per CDR3 protein. The repertoire holds about 350,000 distinct CDR3 sequences, with approximately 14% as singletons. Sequenced input: blood. The receptors were sampled from a woman between 25 and 40 years old with Graves' hyperthyroidism. Both conserved end residues are part of each CDR3. Fields, in order: J gene, V gene, D gene, clone size, CDR3 protein, CDR3 DNA. A D gene is named only where the DNA matches it firmly. The listing skips clone size in some rows; elsewhere it reads once, few, many or a size class.

>TRBJ1-1|TRBV29-1|-|few
CSVASHLVGTEAFF
TGCAGCGTTGCATCACATCTTGTGGGCACTGAAGCTTTCTTT
>TRBJ2-2|TRBV5-1|-|few
CASSLAVRAGTGELFF
TGCGCCAGCAGCTTGGCCGTGAGGGCGGGCACCGGGGAGCTGTTTTTT
>TRBJ2-1|TRBV18|TRBD2|few
CASSPGREGLGEQFF
TGTGCCAGCTCACCGGGACGGGAGGGCCTCGGGGAGCAGTTCTTC
>TRBJ2-1|TRBV30|-|few
CAWSVLDPQKNEQFF
TGTGCCTGGAGTGTACTAGATCCGCAAAAAAATGAGCAGTTCTTC
>TRBJ2-7|TRBV7-2|-|-
CASSLGWSPQFTEQYF
TGTGCCAGCAGCTTAGGGTGGTCTCCACAATTTACAGAGCAGTACTTC
>TRBJ2-5|TRBV5-1|TRBD2|few
CASSSGLAGVKTQYF
TGCGCCAGCAGCTCGGGACTAGCGGGAGTGAAAACCCAGTACTTC
>TRBJ2-5|TRBV10-3|-|-
CALSRNKETQYF
TGTGCCCTCAGCCGAAACAAAGAGACCCAGTACTTC
>TRBJ2-2|TRBV28|TRBD1|-
CASKSYGTAGELFF
TGTGCCAGCAAGTCCTATGGGACAGCCGGGGAGCTGTTTTTT
>TRBJ2-6|TRBV7-4|-|-
CASSLLGTARAGVLTF
TGTGCCAGCAGCTTACTCGGGACGGCACGGGCAGGCGTCCTGACTTTC
>TRBJ2-1|TRBV10-3|-|many
CAISESGGAVYNEQFF
TGTGCCATCAGTGAGTCCGGGGGAGCGGTATACAATGAGCAGTTCTTC
>TRBJ2-5|TRBV3-1|TRBD2|-
CASSPEPGLARETQYF
TGTGCCAGCAGCCCAGAACCGGGACTAGCGAGGGAGACCCAGTACTTC
>TRBJ2-4|TRBV28|-|many
CASSAAGEGKNIQYF
TGTGCCAGCAGTGCAGCCGGGGAAGGCAAAAACATTCAGTACTTC
>TRBJ2-2|TRBV3-1|TRBD1|-
CASRLTGTGESGELFF
TGTGCCAGCAGACTAACCGGGACAGGGGAAAGCGGGGAGCTGTTTTTT
>TRBJ2-1|TRBV30|-|few
CAWTRLDNEQFF
TGTGCCTGGACCAGACTAGACAATGAGCAGTTCTTC
>TRBJ2-7|TRBV28|-|many
CASSSQGLEQYF
TGTGCCAGCAGTTCCCAGGGGCTCGAGCAGTACTTC
>TRBJ2-4|TRBV19|TRBD2|-
CASGLLAGGKNIQYF
TGTGCCAGTGGATTACTAGCGGGGGGGAAAAACATTCAGTACTTC
>TRBJ2-5|TRBV20-1|TRBD1|many
CSAYGDRVVETQYF
TGCAGTGCCTACGGGGACAGGGTTGTGGAGACCCAGTACTTC
>TRBJ1-2|TRBV4-3|-|-
CASSQDLGVLYGYTF
TGCGCCAGCAGCCAAGATCTTGGGGTGCTCTATGGCTACACCTTC
>TRBJ1-6|TRBV7-9|-|-
CASSLDLDSPLHF
TGTGCCAGCAGCTTAGATCTAGATTCACCCCTCCACTTT
>TRBJ2-7|TRBV7-8|-|many
CASIPAPQFYEQYF
TGTGCCAGCATCCCAGCCCCACAGTTCTACGAGCAGTACTTC
>TRBJ2-7|TRBV28|-|many
CASSHRSPLVREQYF
TGTGCCAGCAGCCACCGGTCGCCCCTAGTTAGGGAGCAGTACTTC
>TRBJ1-4|TRBV9|-|many
CASSVGGSNEKLFF
TGTGCCAGCAGCGTAGGCGGATCTAATGAAAAACTGTTTTTT
>TRBJ2-5|TRBV12-3/TRBV12-4|-|many
CASSFGQLQETQYF
TGTGCCAGCAGTTTTGGGCAGCTCCAAGAGACCCAGTACTTC
>TRBJ2-2|TRBV24-1|-|many
CATSDQTGRWLFF
TGTGCCACCAGTGACCAAACAGGGCGTTGGCTGTTTTTT
>TRBJ2-7|TRBV2|-|many
CASRETGTDEQYF
TGTGCCAGCAGGGAAACAGGGACGGACGAGCAGTACTTC
>TRBJ2-7|TRBV5-4|-|-
CASSLGLGNYEQYF
TGTGCCAGCAGCTTGGGACTCGGGAACTACGAGCAGTACTTC
>TRBJ2-1|TRBV30|-|-
CAWKGLRSLNEQFF
TGTGCCTGGAAGGGCCTCAGGTCTCTCAATGAGCAGTTCTTC
>TRBJ2-7|TRBV2|-|many
CASKSAAGSYEQYF
TGTGCCAGCAAAAGTGCGGCGGGCTCCTACGAGCAGTACTTC